This TCR beta chain was profiled in a study of blood T cell repertoires in COVID-19. In the study's own analysis: It was from reference gene primer amplification that nucleated cell counts were estimated. Only in-frame clones appear in the TCRdb table, and some are missing; sequencing was by immunoSEQ multiplex PCR. V and J calls and clone size are as listed in that table; D and trimming were resolved from the DNA. The table lists 100,000 or so clones, roughly 86% of them singletons. The sequenced material came from peripheral blood. The TCR sequence derives from a woman aged 60-75 years in a cohort sampled during active or convalescent COVID-19.

CDR3 nucleotide sequence: TGTGCCAGCAGCGTAGACCCTAGCGGGGGGGTTCAGTACTTC. It yields the protein CASSVDPSGGVQYF. The J gene is TRBJ2-5, the V gene TRBV9, with TRBD2 matching 12 bases. The CDR3 covers 14 residues. J gave up 11 bases and V 0 bases, and 5 bases lay outside the gene matches. Germline CDR1 SGDLS, CDR2 YYNGEE.